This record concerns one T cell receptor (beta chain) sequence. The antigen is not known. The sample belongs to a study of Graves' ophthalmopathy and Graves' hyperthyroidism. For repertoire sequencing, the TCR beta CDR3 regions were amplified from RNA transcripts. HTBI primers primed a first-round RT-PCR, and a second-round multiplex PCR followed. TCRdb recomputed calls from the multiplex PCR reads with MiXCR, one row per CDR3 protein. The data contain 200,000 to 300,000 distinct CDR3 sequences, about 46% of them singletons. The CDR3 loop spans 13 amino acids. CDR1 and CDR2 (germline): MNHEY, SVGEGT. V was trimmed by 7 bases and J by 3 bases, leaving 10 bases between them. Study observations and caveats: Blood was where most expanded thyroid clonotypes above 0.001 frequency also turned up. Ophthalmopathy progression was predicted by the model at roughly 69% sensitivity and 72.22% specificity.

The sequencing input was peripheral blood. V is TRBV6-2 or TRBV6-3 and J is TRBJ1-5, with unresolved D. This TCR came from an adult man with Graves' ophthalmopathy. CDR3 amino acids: CASTRPYNQPQHF. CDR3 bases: TGTGCCAGCACCAGACCCTACAATCAGCCCCAGCATTTT.